The 28 T cell receptor beta chains reported below all come from one sample, sequenced in a study of response to subunit inactivated influenza vaccine. Each CDR3 protein gets one entry after TCRdb re-called the RT-PCR reads with MiXCR. The sample consists of 540,000 or so distinct CDR3 sequences, about an eighth of them appearing once. Sample: PBMCs from blood, taken about 40 days after vaccination. The receptors were sampled from a man aged 45-65 years who received an inactivated influenza vaccine.

Ten or more counts support this clonotype. The chain joins TRBV9 to TRBJ2-3, with TRBD1 matching over 9 bases. In germline, CDR1 is SGDLS, CDR2 YYNGEE. The CDR3 consists of 16 residues. J lost 0 bases, V lost 3 bases, and 5 bases had no gene match. CDR3 region: CASSAGQGYSTDTQYF. CDR3 bases: TGTGCCAGCAGCGCAGGACAGGGGTATAGCACAGATACGCAGTATTTT.

The V gene is TRBV11-2, the J gene TRBJ2-1, with 7 bases that match TRBD2. The germline gives CDR1 SGHAT, CDR2 FQNNGV. The CDR3 has 17 amino acids. Trimming at V came to 6 bases and at J to 1 base, leaving 12 bases not matched to a gene. The CDR3 loop is CASRNWGGPPSYNEQFF. The CDR3 DNA sequence: TGTGCCAGCAGGAATTGGGGGGGTCCCCCATCCTACAATGAGCAGTTCTTC.

This clonotype was seen a few times. This chain joins TRBV20-1 and TRBJ2-5; TRBD1 matches at 8 bases. Germline CDR1 DFQATT, CDR2 SNEGSKA (reference sequence). The CDR3 extends over 12 amino acids. The V and J ends lost 6 bases and 4 bases, in that order; junction bases with no gene match: 4. The chain's CDR3 is CSAPGGLETQYF. In DNA form, the CDR3 reads TGCAGTGCGCCAGGGGGCTTAGAGACCCAGTACTTC.

In regard to this clonotype: A read error may explain this, as a much larger clone is one base away. CDR3 protein: CASSHNEQFF. In DNA, the CDR3 is TGTGCCAGCAGTCACAATGAGCAGTTCTTC. The genes are TRBV27 and TRBJ2-1; D not resolved. CDR3 length: 10 amino acids. V was shortened by 5 bases and J by 5 bases, with 1 base between the two germline ends. CDR1 MNHEY and CDR2 SMNVEV come from the germline V gene (reference sequence).

V usage is TRBV5-1 and J usage is TRBJ2-7, with D perhaps assigned TRBD1 or TRBD2 (5 bases each). Germline lookup yields CDR1 SGHRS and CDR2 YFSETQ. This CDR3 has 17 residues. V was shortened by 3 bases and J by 0 bases, with 19 bases between the two germline ends. CDR3 nucleotides: TGCGCCAGCAGCTCGAGGGGCGTCGGGCAAAGCTCCTACGAGCAGTACTTC. Amino acids: CASSSRGVGQSSYEQYF.

There are many counts of this clonotype. The CDR3 spells CASRDSRTDTQYF. In DNA, the CDR3 is TGTGCCAGTAGGGACAGTCGCACAGATACGCAGTATTTT. This chain joins TRBV28 and TRBJ2-3; 7 nucleotides line up with TRBD1. The CDR3 has 13 amino acids. Unmatched junction bases numbered 4, after V lost 9 bases and J lost 1 base. Germline V gives CDR1 MDHEN, CDR2 SYDVKM.

The V and J genes are TRBV29-1 and TRBJ2-7; D gene ambiguous. CDR3 length: 13 amino acids. Germline-derived CDR1 and CDR2 are SQVTM and ANQGSEA. Trimming pared 7 bases from V and 7 bases from J, leaving 20 bases between. CDR3 nucleotides: TGCAGCGCCAACTCAGGACCGCCTTGGGAGCAGTACTTC. As protein: CSANSGPPWEQYF.

This sequence joins TRBV20-1 and TRBJ2-7, with D unresolved. The germline CDR1 and CDR2 sequences are DFQATT and SNEGSKA (reference sequence). The CDR3 extends over 13 amino acids. With 6 bases removed from V and 3 bases from J, the gap between germline ends came to 15 bases. The CDR3 is CSAPEADSYEQYF. CDR3 DNA sequence: TGCAGTGCACCAGAGGCCGATAGCTACGAGCAGTACTTC.

This chain links TRBV25-1 with TRBJ1-2, with D possibly TRBD1 on 5 matching bases. CDR3 length: 15 amino acids. Trimming left V 4 bases short and J 0 bases short, with 12 bases between. Germline values: CDR1 MGHDK, CDR2 SYGVNS. The CDR3 DNA sequence: TGTGCCAGCAGTGCCGGGGGGAGCGCTAACTATGGCTACACCTTC. Translation gives CASSAGGSANYGYTF.

This chain uses TRBV3-1 with TRBJ2-2; D uncertain. Germline assignment: CDR1 LGHDT and CDR2 YNNKEL (reference sequence). The CDR3 is 16 amino acids. The germline V and J ends were trimmed by 2 bases and 2 bases, with 12 bases remaining between them. CDR3 coding DNA: TGTGCCAGCAGCCAAATTAATCCGGTTAACACCGGGGAGCTGTTTTTT. Its protein is CASSQINPVNTGELFF. The variable domain in full, with the rest retrieved from reference TRBV3-1 and TRBJ2-2, is DTAVSQTPKYLVTQMGNDKSIKCEQNLGHDTMYWYKQDSKKFLKIMFSYNNKELIINETVPNRFSPKSPDKAHLNLHINSLELGDSAVYFCASSQINPVNTGELFFGEGSRLTVL.

The chain combines TRBV24-1 with TRBJ1-1, with D unclear. The CDR3 runs 13 residues. Germline assignment: CDR1 KGHDR and CDR2 SFDVKD. V shed 7 bases and J shed 11 bases, with 19 bases lying between them. The CDR3 loop reads CATRIGPGGPAFF. CDR3 nucleotide sequence: TGTGCCACCAGGATAGGGCCCGGAGGACCGGCTTTCTTT.

The J gene is TRBJ2-7, the V gene TRBV20-1, with a weak D call TRBD2 (5 bases). The CDR3 totals 14 residues. V was trimmed by 5 bases and J by 0 bases, leaving 14 bases between them. Germline V gene sequence: CDR1 DFQATT, CDR2 SNEGSKA (reference sequence). As DNA, the CDR3 is TGCAGTGCTCCGGACTTCGTAAGCTCCTACGAGCAGTACTTC. Protein: CSAPDFVSSYEQYF.

This clonotype was observed a handful of times. The gene calls are TRBV11-2 and TRBJ2-1, with D possibly TRBD2 on 5 matching bases. CDR3 size: 15 residues. In germline, CDR1 is SGHAT, CDR2 FQNNGV. The ends were cut back, 4 bases at V and 3 bases at J, with 13 bases in the middle. In nucleotides, the CDR3 is TGTGCCAGCAGCTCCGGACTGGGTCTCTACAATGAGCAGTTCTTC. Translating gives CASSSGLGLYNEQFF. The variable domain in full, completed from reference TRBV11-2 and TRBJ2-1, reads EAGVAQSPRYKIIEKRQSVAFWCNPISGHATLYWYQQILGQGPKLLIQFQNNGVVDDSQLPKDRFSAERLKGVDSTLKIQPAKLEDSAVYLCASSSGLGLYNEQFFGPGTRLTVL.

This clonotype was seen only a few times. At one end, the junction sequence differs from germline, possibly due to a read error. This chain connects TRBV24-1 to TRBJ2-5; 7 positions agree with TRBD1. CDR3 length equals 14 residues. Germline CDR1 and CDR2: KGHDR and SFDVKD. Written as DNA, the CDR3 is TGTGCCACCAAGCAGGGGGAGCCCCAAGGGACCCAGTACTTC. It specifies CATKQGEPQGTQYF.

This sequence joins TRBV6-1 and TRBJ2-7; D possibly corresponds to TRBD2 (6 bases). The V end was cut by 5 bases, the J end by 2 bases, with 16 bases between. Germline V gene data show CDR1 as MNHNS and CDR2 as SASEGT. CDR3 length: 15 residues. The CDR3 sequence: CASSQKAGQTYEQYF. CDR3 nucleotides: TGTGCCAGCAGTCAAAAGGCGGGGCAGACCTACGAGCAGTACTTC.

The chain carries TRBV4-3 and TRBJ2-1; 14 bases fit TRBD2. Germline loops: CDR1 LGHNA, CDR2 YSLEER. The V gene end was trimmed by 0 bases and the J gene end by 8 bases; junction bases not matched to a gene: 6. The length of the CDR3 is 17 residues. CDR3 region: CASSQEQGLAGEYEQFF. The CDR3 DNA is TGCGCCAGCAGCCAAGAACAGGGACTAGCGGGAGAATATGAGCAGTTCTTC.

This clonotype was detected only a few times. The chain employs TRBV20-1 and TRBJ1-2, with no clear D. CDR3 length equals 16 residues. Germline CDR1 and CDR2: DFQATT and SNEGSKA (reference sequence). The V end was cut by 7 bases, the J end by 4 bases, with 25 bases between. The CDR3 region is CSVKVSSRGPSYGYTF. DNA for the CDR3: TGCAGTGTCAAAGTCTCCTCTCGCGGGCCCTCCTATGGCTACACCTTC.

This clonotype was detected only a few times. This chain uses TRBV28 with TRBJ2-2; D remains unclear. This CDR3 comprises 15 residues. Germline assignment: CDR1 MDHEN and CDR2 SYDVKM. V lost 4 bases to trimming and J lost 4 bases, with 13 bases between them. DNA for the CDR3: TGTGCCAGCAGTTATGTCCTAGGTATCACCGGGGAGCTGTTTTTT. Encoded protein: CASSYVLGITGELFF.

The chain is built from TRBV25-1 and TRBJ2-7; D remains ambiguous. Germline-derived CDR1 and CDR2 are MGHDK and SYGVNS. Trimming removed 1 base from V and 2 bases from J, with 9 bases in between. The CDR3 consists of 14 residues. The CDR3 DNA sequence: TGTGCCAGCAGTGAATGGGAAACGGCCTACGAGCAGTACTTC. Its protein product is CASSEWETAYEQYF.

This sequence joins TRBV12-3 or TRBV12-4 and TRBJ2-1; D possibly uses TRBD1 or TRBD2 (6 bases each). The V end lost 6 bases, the J end lost 2 bases, and 14 bases lay between the germline ends. The CDR3 spans 15 residues. CDR3 coding DNA: TGTGCCAGCAGCTGGGCAGGGGAGGCCTACAATGAGCAGTTCTTC. Translated: CASSWAGEAYNEQFF.

In its sample, this clonotype was seen a few times. The rearrangement uses TRBV6-5 and TRBJ2-1; no clear D gene. The CDR3 runs 14 residues. The V and J ends lost 2 bases and 6 bases respectively, with 11 bases between them. Germline V gene lookup returns CDR1 MNHEY and CDR2 SVGAGI. The CDR3 nucleotides are TGTGCCAGCAGTTACGGGTCTTTCGGCAATGAGCAGTTCTTC. Translation gives CASSYGSFGNEQFF.

The chain is built from TRBV7-2 and TRBJ2-7; 10 bases agree with TRBD1. V shed 7 bases and J 10 bases; nucleotides not matched to a gene: 16. This CDR3 is built from 15 residues. The germline CDR1 and CDR2 sequences are SGHTA and FQGNSA. The CDR3 DNA follows: TGTGCCAGCATGCCGTCGGGGACAGGGGTGGGGGGACAGTACTTC. Translation: CASMPSGTGVGGQYF.

The chain employs TRBV20-1 and TRBJ2-2, with no clear D. CDR1 is DFQATT and CDR2 is SNEGSKA in the germline V gene (reference sequence). V was shortened by 3 bases and J by 1 base, with 9 bases between the two germline ends. There are 14 residues in the CDR3. CDR3 protein: CSARQPRNTGELFF. The DNA for the CDR3 is TGCAGTGCTAGGCAGCCGCGGAACACCGGGGAGCTGTTTTTT.

This clonotype was observed once. The rearrangement joins TRBV29-1 to TRBJ1-1, with D unresolved. The V and J ends lost 5 bases and 4 bases respectively, with 11 bases between them. Germline CDR1 reads SQVTM; CDR2 reads ANQGSEA. This CDR3 spans 12 amino acids. The CDR3 nucleotides are TGCAGCGTTAGGTCAGCGACCACTGAAGCTTTCTTT. Translation: CSVRSATTEAFF.

The CDR3 DNA reads TGTGCCAGCAGCTTACCCGGGACACCCTACGAGCAGTACTTC. Its protein is CASSLPGTPYEQYF. This chain uses TRBV11-2 with TRBJ2-7; a possible D gene is TRBD1 (6 bases). The CDR3 has 14 residues. Trimming removed 2 bases from V and 2 bases from J, with 10 bases in between. Germline V gene sequence: CDR1 SGHAT, CDR2 FQNNGV.

The rearrangement uses TRBV4-2 and TRBJ1-2; TRBD1 matches 7 bases. Germline assignment: CDR1 LGHNA and CDR2 YNFKEQ. CDR3 length equals 15 residues. Trimming took 2 bases from V and 4 from J; bases not matched to a gene: 7. The DNA for the CDR3 is TGTGCCAGCAGCCAACATCAGACAGGGTTCTATGGCTACACCTTC. Its protein product is CASSQHQTGFYGYTF.

This clonotype turned up a few times. The genes are TRBV7-2 and TRBJ2-5; D not certain. V was cut by 2 bases and J by 6 bases, with 10 bases left in between. Germline values: CDR1 SGHTA, CDR2 FQGNSA. The CDR3 runs 13 residues. The CDR3: CASSLTSIQTQYF. The CDR3 DNA follows: TGTGCCAGCAGCTTAACATCAATCCAGACCCAGTACTTC.

This clonotype has a handful of counts. The chain carries TRBV11-1 and TRBJ2-1, with a possible D match to TRBD1 (5 bases). CDR1 SGHAT and CDR2 FQDESV come from the germline V gene (reference sequence). Deletions cut 5 bases from V and 0 bases from J, with 26 bases between. The CDR3 contains 20 residues. The CDR3 here is CASSIALGWGRIVSYNEQFF. The CDR3 nucleotides read TGTGCCAGCAGCATTGCCCTTGGGTGGGGCCGAATTGTCTCCTACAATGAGCAGTTCTTC.